The clone carrying this T cell receptor (beta chain) showed up just a few times. The time point was: newly diagnosed GD, antithyroid drugs for less than 3 months. There was RNA extracted from PBMCs, and the TCR library was made from it. The data originate from a study of regulatory T cells in long-lasting Graves disease. Study details: Antithyroid drugs had been given to newly diagnosed Graves' patients for under 3 months.

According to the study, TCR beta libraries were built with iRepertoire HTBI primers and CDR3-region Arm-PCR. TCRdb analysed the multiplex PCR reads with MiXCR anew, one entry per CDR3 protein. The sample includes 350,000 to 450,000 distinct CDR3 sequences, roughly 17% of them seen just once. The same sample was also used in a study of T cells in Graves' hyperthyroidism and ophthalmopathy.

The clonotype originates from a man in his forties with Graves disease. The sample in question was peripheral blood mononuclear cells (PBMCs), obtained at new diagnosis, from a patient treated with antithyroid drugs.

The CDR3 spells CSARDSLAGAYEQYF. CDR3 DNA: TGCAGTGCTAGAGATAGTTTAGCGGGGGCCTACGAGCAGTACTTC. V usage is TRBV20-1 and J usage is TRBJ2-7, with TRBD2 matching over 9 bases. CDR1 and CDR2 from the germline V gene are DFQATT and SNEGSKA (reference sequence). Trimming at V came to 0 bases and at J to 2 bases, leaving 5 bases not matched to a gene. This CDR3 is built from 15 residues.